These T cell receptor beta chains were read from a single sample in a study of cytomegalovirus exposure and HLA in healthy donors. Generated by immunoSEQ multiplex PCR, the TCRdb table keeps only in-frame clones and is missing some. The sample carries approximately 210,000 clones, around 87% recorded once. Source material: PBMCs. These receptors were obtained from a woman between 18 and 29 years old in good health and CMV-seronegative. CDR3s include the opening cysteine and the closing phenylalanine or tryptophan. The D gene is left open where the match is weak. The size entry is marked missing in some rows and otherwise reads once, few, many or a size class.

D gene,clone size,J gene,V gene,CDR3 protein,CDR3 DNA
TRBD1,.,TRBJ1-2,TRBV30,CAWSGDRVNYGYTF,TGTGCCTGGAGTGGGGACAGGGTCAACTATGGCTACACCTTC
TRBD2,once,TRBJ2-5,TRBV5-1,CASSLSSGRVETQYF,TGCGCCAGCAGCTTGTCGAGCGGGAGGGTCGAGACCCAGTACTTC
TRBD1,.,TRBJ2-6,TRBV6-8,CASSAGTGGPGANVLTF,TGTGCCAGCAGCGCCGGGACAGGGGGCCCTGGGGCCAACGTCCTGACTTTC
TRBD1,.,TRBJ1-2,TRBV19,CASSIGTGNYGYTF,TGTGCCAGTAGTATAGGGACAGGAAACTATGGCTACACCTTC
TRBD1,.,TRBJ2-7,TRBV2,CASSGQGDSYEQYF,TGTGCCAGCAGTGGACAGGGGGACTCCTACGAGCAGTACTTC
TRBD1,.,TRBJ2-2,TRBV5-1,CASSMGQGITGELFF,TGCGCCAGCAGCATGGGACAGGGTATCACCGGGGAGCTGTTTTTT
.,few,TRBJ1-5,TRBV28,CASHTYSNQPQHF,TGTGCCAGCCATACATATAGCAATCAGCCCCAGCATTTT
.,few,TRBJ2-1,TRBV21-1,CASSKFEFF,TGTGCCAGCAGCAAATTCGAGTTCTTC
TRBD1,.,TRBJ2-1,TRBV4-1,CASSPPQGDEQFF,TGCGCCAGCAGCCCGCCACAGGGGGATGAGCAGTTCTTC
TRBD2,once,TRBJ2-7,TRBV6-5,CASSYSPGAGGHEQYF,TGTGCCAGCAGTTACTCGCCGGGAGCGGGGGGCCACGAGCAGTACTTC
.,few,TRBJ1-1,TRBV2,CASSGGGNTEAFF,TGTGCCAGCAGTGGAGGGGGAAACACTGAAGCTTTCTTT
.,.,TRBJ2-3,TRBV7-8,CASSLDLTDTQYF,TGTGCCAGCAGCCTGGACTTGACAGATACGCAGTATTTT
.,.,TRBJ2-7,TRBV6-5,CASSYSGGESYEQYF,TGTGCCAGCAGTTACTCCGGGGGAGAGTCCTACGAGCAGTACTTC
.,.,TRBJ2-1,TRBV7-2,CASSASTSVNEQFF,TGTGCCAGCAGCGCCAGTACCAGTGTCAATGAGCAGTTCTTC
.,.,TRBJ2-3,TRBV4-1,CASSQDLVNRRDTQYF,TGCGCCAGCAGCCAAGATCTAGTGAACCGTCGAGATACGCAGTATTTT
.,few,TRBJ1-5,TRBV19,CASSTRGTSNQPQHF,TGTGCCAGTAGTACCCGGGGGACTAGCAATCAGCCCCAGCATTTT
TRBD2,.,TRBJ2-5,TRBV30,CAWSVGAGGQETQYF,TGTGCCTGGAGTGTAGGTGCGGGAGGTCAAGAGACCCAGTACTTC
TRBD2,.,TRBJ2-7,TRBV4-3,CASSQDRAGRASYEQYF,TGCGCCAGCAGCCAAGATCGGGCCGGGAGGGCGTCCTACGAGCAGTACTTC
TRBD1,once,TRBJ1-1,TRBV15,CATSRTGTGKTEAFF,TGTGCCACCAGCAGAACCGGGACAGGGAAAACTGAAGCTTTCTTT
.,once,TRBJ2-7,TRBV6-6,CASTSIPGDSYEQYF,TGTGCCAGCACCTCAATTCCCGGAGATTCCTACGAGCAGTACTTC
.,.,TRBJ2-1,TRBV27,CASRISSLSSYNEQFF,TGTGCCAGCAGGATTAGCAGCCTCTCCTCCTACAATGAGCAGTTCTTC
.,once,TRBJ1-3,TRBV11-2,CASTPLGGGGNTIYF,TGTGCCAGCACCCCCCTGGGGGGGGGTGGAAACACCATATATTTT
TRBD2,.,TRBJ2-3,TRBV29-1,CSVEDGTGPRGTDTQYF,TGCAGCGTTGAAGATGGAACCGGGCCGCGGGGGACAGATACGCAGTATTTT
.,.,TRBJ1-4,TRBV12-5,CASGFIHRELNEKLFF,TGTGCTAGTGGTTTCATTCACAGGGAACTTAATGAAAAACTGTTTTTT
.,few,TRBJ1-4,TRBV6-4,CASTTPDTDNEKLFF,TGTGCCAGCACTACCCCGGACACGGATAATGAAAAACTGTTTTTT
.,.,TRBJ2-2,TRBV28,CASSPPTTGELFF,TGTGCCAGCAGCCCCCCTACCACCGGGGAGCTGTTTTTT
.,.,TRBJ2-1,TRBV6-5,CASRAYGVRNEQFF,TGTGCCAGCAGAGCTTATGGAGTGAGGAATGAGCAGTTCTTC
TRBD2,.,TRBJ2-7,TRBV6-5,CASSRSGLNYEQYF,TGTGCCAGCAGTCGGTCGGGACTAAATTACGAGCAGTACTTC
TRBD1,once,TRBJ2-7,TRBV6-5,CASSYGAGGEQYF,TGTGCCAGCAGTTACGGGGCAGGGGGCGAGCAGTACTTC
TRBD1,.,TRBJ1-6,TRBV6-5,CASSYRQGASSPLHF,TGTGCCAGCAGTTACCGACAGGGGGCAAGTTCACCCCTCCACTTT
.,.,TRBJ2-7,TRBV4-1,CASSQDWATRQYF,TGCGCCAGCAGCCAAGATTGGGCCACTAGGCAGTACTTC
TRBD1,.,TRBJ2-7,TRBV11-3,CASSLGAFPGQGESSEQYF,TGTGCCAGCAGCTTAGGAGCCTTCCCGGGACAGGGGGAGTCGTCCGAGCAGTACTTC
TRBD2,few,TRBJ2-3,TRBV5-1,CASSSKGSSGLGPDTQYF,TGCGCCAGCAGCTCGAAGGGGTCTAGCGGGTTAGGGCCAGATACGCAGTATTTT
.,.,TRBJ2-1,TRBV21-1,CASSNPGLADCSYNEQFF,TGTGCCAGCAGCAACCCGGGACTAGCGGATTGCTCCTACAATGAGCAGTTCTTC
TRBD2,.,TRBJ2-7,TRBV6-5,CASTVAGGSFYEQYF,TGTGCCAGCACCGTGGCCGGGGGGAGTTTCTACGAGCAGTACTTC
.,.,TRBJ2-6,TRBV27,CARSFPHDHREANVLTF,TGTGCCAGGAGTTTCCCTCACGACCACCGGGAGGCCAACGTCCTGACTTTC
TRBD1,.,TRBJ2-5,TRBV6-5,CASSYSGQPKSTQYF,TGTGCCAGCAGTTACTCGGGACAGCCTAAGAGCACCCAGTACTTC
TRBD1,.,TRBJ1-5,TRBV7-2,CASSLTGQNQPQHF,TGTGCCAGCAGCTTGACAGGGCAGAATCAGCCCCAGCATTTT
.,.,TRBJ1-1,TRBV6-1,CASSEAWWRHTDSGAFF,TGTGCCAGCAGTGAAGCGTGGTGGAGGCACACCGACTCAGGAGCTTTCTTT
TRBD1,.,TRBJ2-7,TRBV6-5,CASSYTLTGASYEQYF,TGTGCCAGCAGTTACACCCTTACAGGGGCGTCCTACGAGCAGTACTTC
TRBD2,.,TRBJ2-7,TRBV5-1,CASSLEAGAYEQYF,TGCGCCAGCAGCTTGGAAGCGGGGGCCTACGAGCAGTACTTC
TRBD1,few,TRBJ2-4,TRBV11-3,CASSPGQGGNIQYF,TGTGCCAGCAGCCCCGGACAGGGTGGGAACATTCAGTACTTC
.,.,TRBJ1-2,TRBV27,CASSFQGTYGYTF,TGTGCCAGCAGTTTTCAGGGGACCTATGGCTACACCTTC
.,.,TRBJ2-2,TRBV7-3,CASSLLGRELFF,TGTGCCAGCAGCTTATTGGGCAGGGAGCTGTTTTTT
TRBD1,.,TRBJ2-7,TRBV7-9,CASSPAGGYEQYF,TGTGCCAGCAGCCCGGCAGGGGGCTACGAGCAGTACTTC
.,.,TRBJ1-1,TRBV18,CASSPNEGHQNTEAFF,TGTGCCAGCTCACCAAACGAGGGACACCAGAACACTGAAGCTTTCTTT
TRBD1,.,TRBJ1-1,TRBV27,CASSLKTGYTEAFF,TGTGCCAGCAGTTTAAAGACAGGGTACACTGAAGCTTTCTTT
TRBD2,.,TRBJ2-2,TRBV4-1,CASSPAGGPGGELFF,TGCGCCAGCAGCCCAGCGGGAGGGCCGGGTGGGGAGCTGTTTTTT
.,.,TRBJ2-4,TRBV10-1,CASSMSQGGIQYF,TGCGCCAGCAGTATGAGCCAGGGAGGCATTCAGTACTTC
.,.,TRBJ1-2,TRBV5-1,CASSPPVGGGGYTF,TGCGCCAGCAGCCCCCCGGTTGGGGGAGGAGGCTACACCTTC
.,.,TRBJ2-5,TRBV25-1,CASSGETIIQETQYF,TGTGCCAGCAGTGGGGAGACAATAATCCAAGAGACCCAGTACTTC
.,.,TRBJ1-1,TRBV5-1,CASSLAGDTEAFF,TGCGCCAGCAGTCTTGCAGGGGACACTGAAGCTTTCTTT
TRBD1,few,TRBJ1-1,TRBV6-5,CASSYTGDTEAFF,TGTGCCAGCAGTTACACAGGGGACACTGAAGCTTTCTTT
TRBD1,.,TRBJ2-3,TRBV7-9,CASSPGQDATDTQYF,TGTGCCAGCAGCCCGGGACAGGATGCTACAGATACGCAGTATTTT
TRBD1,.,TRBJ2-7,TRBV6-5,CASSYSTGDSYEQYF,TGTGCCAGCAGTTACTCGACAGGGGACTCGTACGAGCAGTACTTC
TRBD2,.,TRBJ2-2,TRBV18,CASSPPLGGGNTGELFF,TGTGCCAGCTCACCACCGCTCGGCGGGGGGAACACCGGGGAGCTGTTTTTT
.,.,TRBJ1-4,TRBV19,CASSWGGKDEKLFF,TGTGCCAGTAGCTGGGGGGGGAAGGATGAAAAACTGTTTTTT
.,.,TRBJ1-3,TRBV2,CASSAGRSSGNTIYF,TGTGCCAGCAGTGCTGGGAGGAGCTCTGGAAACACCATATATTTT